This is a list of T cell receptor beta chains from one sample in a study of blood T cell repertoires in COVID-19. Sequencing was performed with immunoSEQ multiplex PCR; in TCRdb, only in-frame clones are kept and a portion is missing. The data contain roughly 330,000 clones, about 83% of them singletons. Sequencing was done on a sample of peripheral blood. The receptor set was obtained from a woman aged 50 to 60 with acute or convalescent COVID-19. The CDR3 runs from the conserved cysteine through the conserved F or W. D genes are given only for firm matches. Clone size is given for some rows only: seen once, a few or many times, or a class if the clone is expanded.

J	size	V	D	CDR3	DNA
TRBJ1-2	-	TRBV5-4	TRBD1	CASSPGQNPGYTF	TGTGCCAGCAGCCCGGGACAGAATCCTGGCTACACCTTC
TRBJ1-2	-	TRBV21-1	-	CASSKSEFLWGENGYTF	TGTGCCAGCAGCAAATCGGAATTTTTGTGGGGGGAGAATGGCTACACCTTC
TRBJ1-2	-	TRBV7-2	-	CASSSGHSYSGGYTF	TGTGCCAGCAGCTCGGGACATAGCTATTCAGGGGGCTACACCTTC
TRBJ2-5	-	TRBV6-5	-	CASTAGSGYQETQYF	TGTGCCAGCACCGCAGGGAGCGGGTACCAAGAGACCCAGTACTTC
TRBJ2-1	-	TRBV7-6	TRBD2	CASSLATSGVISEQFF	TGTGCCAGCAGCTTAGCCACTAGCGGGGTAATTTCTGAGCAGTTCTTC
TRBJ2-3	-	TRBV2	-	CASRLRDNTDTQYF	TGTGCCAGCAGACTCCGGGATAACACAGATACGCAGTATTTT
TRBJ1-4	-	TRBV24-1	-	CATGDSGANEKLFF	TGTGCCACCGGCGACAGTGGGGCTAATGAAAAACTGTTTTTT
TRBJ2-4	-	TRBV12-3/TRBV12-4	-	CASSLNAGQYF	TGTGCCAGCAGTCTCAACGCGGGACAGTACTTC
TRBJ2-5	-	TRBV5-8	TRBD1	CASSLGQGGRQETQYF	TGTGCCAGCAGCTTGGGACAGGGTGGTCGTCAAGAGACCCAGTACTTC
TRBJ1-6	few	TRBV7-2	TRBD1	CASSLATPRTGGYNSPLHF	TGTGCCAGCAGCTTAGCTACCCCCCGGACAGGGGGCTATAATTCACCCCTCCACTTT
TRBJ1-1	-	TRBV9	-	CASSAQVNTEAFF	TGTGCCAGCAGCGCGCAGGTGAACACTGAAGCTTTCTTT
TRBJ1-1	-	TRBV5-8	-	CASSLQGYGTEAFF	TGTGCCAGCAGCTTGCAGGGGTACGGCACTGAAGCTTTCTTT
TRBJ2-3	-	TRBV30	-	CAWSPSTGTQYF	TGTGCCTGGAGTCCCTCCACGGGGACGCAGTATTTT
TRBJ1-5	-	TRBV7-9	-	CASSSTGEDQPQHF	TGTGCCAGCAGCTCCACGGGGGAAGATCAGCCCCAGCATTTT
TRBJ1-4	-	TRBV19	TRBD1	CASSRTGGREKLFF	TGTGCCAGTAGCCGGACAGGGGGGCGAGAAAAACTGTTTTTT
TRBJ2-3	-	TRBV7-7	TRBD2	CASSLGFGGGPSTDTQYF	TGTGCCAGCAGCTTAGGATTCGGCGGGGGGCCCAGCACAGATACGCAGTATTTT
TRBJ1-4	-	TRBV4-2	-	CASSQYPGVNEKLFF	TGTGCCAGCAGCCAATACCCGGGGGTTAATGAAAAACTGTTTTTT
TRBJ1-1	-	TRBV5-4	-	CASSLVPVNTEAFF	TGTGCCAGCAGCTTGGTTCCGGTGAACACTGAAGCTTTCTTT
TRBJ2-2	once	TRBV5-1	-	CASSLAQGDGELFF	TGCGCCAGCAGCTTGGCTCAGGGCGACGGGGAGCTGTTTTTT
TRBJ2-7	-	TRBV7-8	TRBD2	CASSSDGTSGSRSGYRQYF	TGTGCCAGCAGCTCCGACGGGACTAGCGGGAGTCGGTCGGGCTATCGGCAGTACTTC
TRBJ2-1	-	TRBV7-9	-	CASSLGTDSYNEQFF	TGTGCCAGCAGCTTAGGGACAGATTCCTACAATGAGCAGTTCTTC
TRBJ1-1	-	TRBV19	-	CASISGIGAFF	TGTGCCAGTATCTCAGGGATTGGGGCTTTCTTT
TRBJ2-7	-	TRBV3-1/TRBV3-2	TRBD2	CASSQAAGGQDEQYF	TGTGCCAGCAGCCAAGCGGCGGGAGGGCAAGACGAGCAGTACTTC
TRBJ1-1	-	TRBV7-9	-	CATKTTGMNTEAFF	TGTGCCACTAAGACCACGGGGATGAACACTGAAGCTTTCTTT
TRBJ1-6	few	TRBV28	-	CASSTLMGQSPLHF	TGTGCCAGCAGTACCCTTATGGGCCAATCACCCCTCCACTTT
TRBJ2-5	-	TRBV7-7	-	CASSMAGTREETQYF	TGTGCCAGCAGCATGGCCGGGACTCGGGAGGAGACCCAGTACTTC
TRBJ1-5	-	TRBV10-3	TRBD1	CAISESAGGPQPQHF	TGTGCCATCAGTGAGTCGGCAGGGGGGCCTCAGCCCCAGCATTTT
TRBJ1-1	once	TRBV10-3	-	CAIRSNTEAFF	TGTGCCATCAGGTCAAACACTGAAGCTTTCTTT
TRBJ2-1	-	TRBV24-1	TRBD2	CATSAYGGSGGNTYNEQFF	TGTGCCACCAGTGCCTATGGGGGTAGCGGGGGGAATACATACAATGAGCAGTTCTTC
TRBJ1-2	-	TRBV5-6	TRBD1	CASSLGTGGTNYGYTF	TGTGCCAGCAGCCTAGGGACAGGGGGTACTAACTATGGCTACACCTTC
TRBJ2-7	-	TRBV7-7	TRBD2	CASSPGTSGSYEQYF	TGTGCCAGCAGCCCCGGGACTAGCGGTTCCTACGAGCAGTACTTC
TRBJ2-1	-	TRBV14	TRBD2	CASSRLSGGATEQFF	TGTGCCAGCAGCCGCCTTAGCGGGGGGGCAACTGAGCAGTTCTTC
TRBJ2-1	few	TRBV30	TRBD2	CAWSVRLAGAGSYNEQFF	TGTGCCTGGAGTGTACGGTTAGCGGGGGCCGGCTCCTACAATGAGCAGTTCTTC
TRBJ2-3	-	TRBV10-1	TRBD2	CASSEPPGSGVTDTQYF	TGCGCCAGCAGTGAGCCACCGGGTAGCGGGGTCACAGATACGCAGTATTTT
TRBJ1-2	-	TRBV5-1	TRBD1	CASSPQGAEGYTF	TGCGCCAGCAGCCCACAGGGGGCGGAAGGCTACACCTTC
TRBJ2-7	once	TRBV18	-	CASSPRTLGGALEQYF	TGTGCCAGCTCACCACGGACATTGGGCGGGGCCCTTGAGCAGTACTTC
TRBJ1-1	-	TRBV5-1	TRBD1	CASSLEAGTVNTEAFF	TGCGCCAGCAGCTTGGAAGCAGGGACAGTGAACACTGAAGCTTTCTTT
TRBJ1-1	few	TRBV5-6	-	CASTGGFDTEAFF	TGTGCCAGCACGGGGGGGTTCGACACTGAAGCTTTCTTT
TRBJ2-5	-	TRBV7-2	TRBD2	CASSPRTSGFGETQYF	TGTGCCAGCAGCCCACGGACTAGCGGGTTCGGAGAGACCCAGTACTTC
TRBJ2-7	-	TRBV12-5	-	CASQGGSEQYF	TGTGCTAGTCAAGGGGGAAGCGAGCAGTACTTC
TRBJ2-5	-	TRBV29-1	-	CSVSDRRGQYF	TGCAGCGTCTCCGACCGCAGAGGCCAGTACTTC
TRBJ2-2	-	TRBV7-3	TRBD2	CASSLIPSGRISTGELFF	TGTGCCAGCAGCTTAATTCCTAGCGGGAGGATAAGCACCGGGGAGCTGTTTTTT
TRBJ2-5	-	TRBV7-9	-	CASTLASPYQETQYF	TGTGCCAGCACTTTGGCTAGTCCTTACCAAGAGACCCAGTACTTC
TRBJ1-2	-	TRBV5-1	TRBD1	CASSDRGDNYGYTF	TGCGCCAGCTCCGACAGGGGCGATAACTATGGCTACACCTTC
TRBJ2-2	-	TRBV11-1	-	CASSSGRATGELFF	TGTGCCAGCAGCTCCGGGAGAGCTACCGGGGAGCTGTTTTTT
TRBJ1-3	few	TRBV7-6	-	CASSNQAGGPLSGNTIYF	TGTGCCAGCAGCAACCAGGCGGGGGGACCCCTCTCTGGAAACACCATATATTTT
TRBJ1-2	-	TRBV19	-	CASSIAGTRGGYTF	TGTGCCAGTAGTATAGCTGGGACAAGGGGAGGCTACACCTTC
TRBJ2-3	-	TRBV19	TRBD1	CATSKKGAGDTQYF	TGTGCCACCTCCAAAAAGGGGGCCGGAGATACGCAGTATTTT
TRBJ1-6	-	TRBV10-3	TRBD1	CATTPSGTGLPPLHF	TGTGCCACCACCCCCTCCGGGACAGGGCTGCCACCCCTCCACTTT
TRBJ2-3	-	TRBV6-7	TRBD2	CASSYLRTSGTDTQYF	TGTGCCAGCAGTTACTTGCGGACTAGCGGCACAGATACGCAGTATTTT
TRBJ2-3	few	TRBV7-2	-	CASSESRTSTDTQYF	TGTGCCAGCTCTGAAAGCCGGACTAGCACAGATACGCAGTATTTT